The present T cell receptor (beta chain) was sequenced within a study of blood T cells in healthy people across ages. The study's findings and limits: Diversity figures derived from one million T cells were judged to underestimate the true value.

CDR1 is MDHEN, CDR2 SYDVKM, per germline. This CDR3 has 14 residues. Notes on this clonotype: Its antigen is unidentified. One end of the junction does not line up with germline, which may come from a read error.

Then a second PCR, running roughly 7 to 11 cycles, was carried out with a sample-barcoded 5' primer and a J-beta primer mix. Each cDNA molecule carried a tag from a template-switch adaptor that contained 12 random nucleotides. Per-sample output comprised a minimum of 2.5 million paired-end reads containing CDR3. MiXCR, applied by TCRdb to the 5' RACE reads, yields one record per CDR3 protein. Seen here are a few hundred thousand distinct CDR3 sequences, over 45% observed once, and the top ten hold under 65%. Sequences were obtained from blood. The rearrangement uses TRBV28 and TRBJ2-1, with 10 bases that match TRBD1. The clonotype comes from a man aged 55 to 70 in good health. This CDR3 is CAGSPRTGGNEQFF. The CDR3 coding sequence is TGTGCCGGCAGTCCCCGGACAGGGGGCAATGAGCAGTTCTTC.